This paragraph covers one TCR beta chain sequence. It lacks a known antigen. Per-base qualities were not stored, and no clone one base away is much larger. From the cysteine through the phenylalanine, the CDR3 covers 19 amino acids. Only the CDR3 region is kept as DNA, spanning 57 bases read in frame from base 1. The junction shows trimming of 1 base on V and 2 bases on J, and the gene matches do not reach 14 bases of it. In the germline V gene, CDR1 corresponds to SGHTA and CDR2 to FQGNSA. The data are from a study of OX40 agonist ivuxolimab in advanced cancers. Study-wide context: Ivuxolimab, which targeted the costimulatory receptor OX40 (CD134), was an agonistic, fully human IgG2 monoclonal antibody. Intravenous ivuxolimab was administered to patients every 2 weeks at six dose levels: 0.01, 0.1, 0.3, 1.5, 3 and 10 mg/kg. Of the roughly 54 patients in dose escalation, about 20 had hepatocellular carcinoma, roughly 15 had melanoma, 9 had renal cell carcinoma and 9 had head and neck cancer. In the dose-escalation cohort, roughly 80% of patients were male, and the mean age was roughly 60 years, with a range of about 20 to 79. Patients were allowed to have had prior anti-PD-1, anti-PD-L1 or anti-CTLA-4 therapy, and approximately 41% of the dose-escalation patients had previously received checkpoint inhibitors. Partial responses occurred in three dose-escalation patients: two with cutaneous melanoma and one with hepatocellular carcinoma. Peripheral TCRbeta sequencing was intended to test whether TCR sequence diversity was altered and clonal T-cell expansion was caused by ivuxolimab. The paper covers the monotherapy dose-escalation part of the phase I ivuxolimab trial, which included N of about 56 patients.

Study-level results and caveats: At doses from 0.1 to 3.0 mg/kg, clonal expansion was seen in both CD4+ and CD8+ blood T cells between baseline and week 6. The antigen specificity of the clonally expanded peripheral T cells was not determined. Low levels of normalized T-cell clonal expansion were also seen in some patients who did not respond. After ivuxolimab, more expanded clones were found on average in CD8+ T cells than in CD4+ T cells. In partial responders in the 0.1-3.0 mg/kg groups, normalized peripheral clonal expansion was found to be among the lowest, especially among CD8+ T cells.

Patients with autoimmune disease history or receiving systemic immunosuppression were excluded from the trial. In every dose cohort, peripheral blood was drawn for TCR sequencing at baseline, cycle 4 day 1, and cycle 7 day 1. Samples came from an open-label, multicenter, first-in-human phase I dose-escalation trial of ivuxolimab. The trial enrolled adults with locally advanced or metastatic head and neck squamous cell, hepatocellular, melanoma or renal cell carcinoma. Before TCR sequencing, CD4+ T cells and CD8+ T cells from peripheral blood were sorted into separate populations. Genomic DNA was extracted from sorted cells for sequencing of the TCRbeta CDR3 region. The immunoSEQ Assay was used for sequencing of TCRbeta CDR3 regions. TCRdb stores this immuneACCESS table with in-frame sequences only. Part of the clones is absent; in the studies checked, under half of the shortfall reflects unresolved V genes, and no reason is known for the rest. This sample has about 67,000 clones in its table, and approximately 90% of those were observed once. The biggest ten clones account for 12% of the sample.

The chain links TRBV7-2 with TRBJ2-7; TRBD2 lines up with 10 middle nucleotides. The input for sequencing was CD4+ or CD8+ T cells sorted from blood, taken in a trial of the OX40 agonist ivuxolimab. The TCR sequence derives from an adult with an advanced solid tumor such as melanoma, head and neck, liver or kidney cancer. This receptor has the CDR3 CASSLVGSSGRKLPYEQYF. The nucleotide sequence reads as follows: TGTGCCAGCAGCTTAGTAGGGTCTAGCGGGAGAAAACTACCCTACGAGCAGTACTTC.